The sequence of this T cell receptor beta chain was determined in a study of T-cell memory formation after mild COVID-19. Findings of the study overall: A second wave expanding day 15 to 37 was CD4+-biased; contracting clones were balanced. A second wave of clones peaked on day 37, and their SARS-CoV-2 specificity went unconfirmed.

Details on this clonotype: Its antigen is unknown.

The V and J ends lost 1 base and 0 bases respectively, with 25 bases between them. Germline CDR1 is SGHDN and CDR2 is FVKESK. CDR3 size: 20 residues. Amplification by 5'RACE using constant-segment primers produced TCR alpha and TCR beta cDNA libraries that carried sample barcodes and UMIs. Each CDR3 protein is one row after TCRdb ran MiXCR on the 5' RACE reads. The table lists about 140,000 distinct CDR3 sequences, around 21% of them singletons, with approximately 2.3% in the top ten. The sequence was collected from an adult woman who had mild COVID-19 (a few samples of this study predate the infection). Cell type and time point are not known. V is TRBV14 and J is TRBJ2-7; the D is unclear. Sequencing input: PBMCs or a T cell subset sorted from them (not recorded which). Here the CDR3 DNA reads TGTGCCAGCAGCCAAGTGGGTGGAAGCACCTACCTCTGGTCCTCCTACGAGCAGTACTTC. Protein: CASSQVGGSTYLWSSYEQYF.